This passage covers 7 T cell receptor beta chains from one sample sequenced in a study of T-cell memory formation after mild COVID-19. TCRdb processed the 5' RACE reads anew with MiXCR; each CDR3 protein has one entry. The data show about 350,000 distinct CDR3 sequences, roughly an eighth seen once. The sequenced material came from PBMCs or a T cell subset sorted from them (not recorded which). These receptors were taken from a man aged 18 to 29 who had mild COVID-19 (a few samples of this study predate the infection). Cell type and time point are not known.

Turning to this clonotype: At one end, the junction sequence differs from germline, possibly due to a read error. The gene calls are TRBV6-5 and TRBJ2-6; no reliable D call. CDR3 length equals 12 residues. Germline CDR1 reads MNHEY; CDR2 reads SVGAGI. The CDR3 DNA is TGTGCCATCAGTAGTGGGGCCAACGTCCTGACTTTC. This gives the protein CAISSGANVLTF.

The chain recombines TRBV30 with TRBJ2-5; 8 nucleotides line up with TRBD2. Germline V gives CDR1 GTSNPN, CDR2 SVGIG (reference sequence). V gave up 0 bases and J gave up 2 bases; unmatched junction bases: 8. This CDR3 contains 16 residues. CDR3 sequence: CAWSVPSGGFQETQYF. CDR3 in DNA: TGTGCCTGGAGTGTACCAAGCGGGGGCTTTCAAGAGACCCAGTACTTC.

The chain links TRBV9 to TRBJ2-3, with 7 bases identical to TRBD2. Germline V gene sequence: CDR1 SGDLS, CDR2 YYNGEE. The length of the CDR3 is 14 residues. J gave up 5 bases and V 4 bases, and 7 bases lay outside the gene matches. CDR3 DNA sequence: TGTGCCAGCAGCTCGCTTGGGGGGGAAGATACGCAGTATTTT. Protein product: CASSSLGGEDTQYF.

This clonotype has a handful of counts. This chain joins TRBV6-5 and TRBJ1-1; the match to TRBD1 covers 8 bases. The CDR3 runs 13 residues. J was trimmed by 7 bases and V by 5 bases; bases with no gene match: 6. Germline V CDR1 and CDR2: MNHEY, SVGAGI. CDR3 protein: CASSPLQGDEAFF. CDR3 in DNA: TGTGCCAGCAGTCCACTACAGGGGGATGAAGCTTTCTTT.

This clonotype was seen more than once but under ten times. The rearrangement links TRBV6-6 to TRBJ2-1; D might be TRBD1 or TRBD2, each matching 7 bases. The CDR3 has 13 amino acids. Germline lookup yields CDR1 MNHNY and CDR2 SVGAGI (reference sequence). V was pared by 3 bases and J by 9 bases, with 12 bases between. The CDR3 coding sequence is TGTGCCAGCAGTTATCAGGGGGGGATTGAGCAGTTCTTC. This codes for CASSYQGGIEQFF.

The chain employs TRBV5-1 and TRBJ2-3, with 7 bases that match TRBD2. V shed 0 bases and J 0 bases; nucleotides not matched to a gene: 4. The CDR3 is made up of 16 amino acids. Per the germline V gene, CDR1 is SGHRS and CDR2 is YFSETQ. The DNA for the CDR3 is TGCGCCAGCAGCTTGGCCCTAGCGGATAGCACAGATACGCAGTATTTT. Its protein product is CASSLALADSTDTQYF.

This clonotype was counted between two and nine times. CDR3: CASSSYVSDTQYF. DNA of the CDR3: TGTGCCAGCAGCTCCTATGTGTCAGATACGCAGTATTTT. This chain connects TRBV7-3 to TRBJ2-3; D is ambiguous. The CDR3 extends over 13 amino acids. Germline-derived CDR1 and CDR2 are SGHTA and FQGTGA. Trimming pared 4 bases from V and 4 bases from J, leaving 9 bases between.